This TCR beta chain was profiled in a study of blood T cell repertoires in COVID-19. About the research overall: Samples came from the United States, Italy and Spain, spanning acute and convalescent COVID-19.

The CDR3 is 18 amino acids. V was pared by 1 base and J by 0 bases, with 8 bases of the junction left unmatched. Germline CDR1 SGHVS, CDR2 FNYEAQ. The authors' processing: How many nucleated cells were present was estimated from reference gene primer amplification. Only in-frame clones appear in the TCRdb table, and some are missing; sequencing was by immunoSEQ multiplex PCR. D and trimming come from the DNA, and the V and J calls and clone size come from that table. Seen here are around 50,000 clones, roughly 90% observed once, and the top ten hold about 2%. Sequencing used peripheral blood. The chain couples TRBV7-6 to TRBJ2-4; 8 nucleotides line up with TRBD1. This TCR came from a human donor in a cohort sampled during active COVID-19. The CDR3 DNA reads TGTGCCAGCAGCTTAGGTGGACAGGGTGAATTAGCCAAAAACATTCAGTACTTC. Translated: CASSLGGQGELAKNIQYF.